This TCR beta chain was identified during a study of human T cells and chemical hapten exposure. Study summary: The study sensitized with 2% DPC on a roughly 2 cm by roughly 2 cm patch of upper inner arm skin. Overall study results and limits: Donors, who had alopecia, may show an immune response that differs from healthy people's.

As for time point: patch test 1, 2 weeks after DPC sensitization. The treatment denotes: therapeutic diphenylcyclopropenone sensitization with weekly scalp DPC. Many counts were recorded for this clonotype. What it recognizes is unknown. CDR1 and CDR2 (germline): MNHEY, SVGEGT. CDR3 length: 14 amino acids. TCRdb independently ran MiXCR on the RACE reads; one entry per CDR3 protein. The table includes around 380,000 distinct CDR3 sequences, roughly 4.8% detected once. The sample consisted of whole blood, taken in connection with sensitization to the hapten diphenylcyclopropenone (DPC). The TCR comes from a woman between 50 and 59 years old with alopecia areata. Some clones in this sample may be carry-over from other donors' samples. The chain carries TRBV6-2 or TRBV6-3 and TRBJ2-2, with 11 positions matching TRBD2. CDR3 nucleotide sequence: TGTGCGACAGGGACTAGCGGATCAGTCGGGGAGCTGTTTTTT. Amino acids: CATGTSGSVGELFF.